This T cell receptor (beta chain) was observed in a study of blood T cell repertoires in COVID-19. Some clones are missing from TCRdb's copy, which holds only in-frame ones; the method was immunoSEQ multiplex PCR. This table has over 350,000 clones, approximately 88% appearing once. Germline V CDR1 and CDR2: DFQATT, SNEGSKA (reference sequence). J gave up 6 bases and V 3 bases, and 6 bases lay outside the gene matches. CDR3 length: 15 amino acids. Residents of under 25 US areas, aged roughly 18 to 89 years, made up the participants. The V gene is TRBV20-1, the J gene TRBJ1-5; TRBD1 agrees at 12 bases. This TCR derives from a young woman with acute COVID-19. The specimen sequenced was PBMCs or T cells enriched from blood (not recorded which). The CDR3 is CSASPGTGGGQPQHF. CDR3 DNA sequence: TGCAGTGCTAGTCCCGGGACAGGGGGCGGTCAGCCCCAGCATTTT.